The 28 T cell receptor beta chains below were found in one sample sequenced in a study of vaccination and CD4 T cells after COVID-19. These TCRs' antigens remain unknown. Once obtained from cultured CD4+ T cells, the DNA was sequenced using the Oncomine TCR Beta short-read assay. One entry per CDR3 protein results from TCRdb running MiXCR on the PCR reads. The profile shows approximately 9,900 distinct CDR3 sequences, 50% to 65% of them singletons. As to treatment: approximately 10-day PBMC culture with coronavirus spike peptide pools or control peptides (ViraFEST assay). Material: CD4+ T cells from blood, cultured in vitro. The source is a human donor who had recovered from COVID-19.

Here the CDR3 reads CASSPSLNTEAFF. The DNA of the CDR3 is TGTGCCAGCAGCCCCTCCCTTAACACTGAAGCTTTCTTT. The chain combines TRBV14 with TRBJ1-1, with D unclear. This CDR3 contains 13 residues. V was clipped by 4 bases and J by 2 bases, with 8 bases between them. Germline V gives CDR1 SGHDN, CDR2 FVKESK.

The V and J genes are TRBV12-3 or TRBV12-4 and TRBJ1-1, with D unclear. Between the trimmed V and J ends, which lost 4 bases and 10 bases, there was a span of 10 bases. This CDR3 has 11 amino acids. In DNA form, the CDR3 reads TGTGCCAGCAGTTCGACCCACCTAGCTTTCTTT. Protein product: CASSSTHLAFF.

The V and J genes are TRBV20-1 and TRBJ1-4; 10 bases map to TRBD1. Per germline, CDR1 DFQATT and CDR2 SNEGSKA (reference sequence). With 6 bases clipped from V and 6 bases from J, the junction kept 7 bases outside the gene matches. The CDR3 has 14 amino acids. This chain's CDR3 is CSARGGTGDEKLFF. The CDR3, as DNA: TGCAGTGCCCGAGGGGGGACAGGGGATGAAAAACTGTTTTTT.

This chain links TRBV20-1 with TRBJ2-5; 7 bases line up with TRBD1. In germline, CDR1 is DFQATT, CDR2 SNEGSKA (reference sequence). J lost 5 bases, V lost 6 bases, and 9 bases had no gene match. This CDR3 has 13 amino acids. The CDR3 loop reads CSALTGAFETQYF. CDR3 sequence (DNA): TGCAGTGCCCTAACAGGGGCGTTTGAGACCCAGTACTTC.

The rearrangement uses TRBV7-8 and TRBJ2-1, with TRBD2 matching over 8 bases. Looked up from germline, CDR1 is SGHVS and CDR2 is FQNEAQ. V trimming: 1 base; J trimming: 14 bases; junction bases outside the gene matches: 4. This CDR3 contains 12 residues. The CDR3 DNA sequence: TGTGCCAGCAGCTTAGTCGGGGGGGGGAAGTTCTTC. It codes for CASSLVGGGKFF.

The V gene is TRBV30, the J gene TRBJ1-2; D unresolved. The CDR3 totals 13 residues. In germline, CDR1 is GTSNPN, CDR2 SVGIG (reference sequence). V gave up 3 bases and J gave up 3 bases, with 11 bases separating them. The CDR3 DNA is TGTGCCTGGAGGGCTCGGGGATACTATGGCTACACCTTC. It is translated as CAWRARGYYGYTF.

The chain recombines TRBV7-2 with TRBJ1-5; D not certain. Germline assignment: CDR1 SGHTA and CDR2 FQGNSA. Trimming pared 1 base from V and 0 bases from J, leaving 10 bases between. The CDR3 is 16 amino acids. Here the CDR3 DNA reads TGTGCCAGCAGCTTAGTCGGATCGGCTAGCAATCAGCCCCAGCATTTT. Its translation is CASSLVGSASNQPQHF.

The CDR3 sequence: CSARVRRGRWGEKLFF. CDR3 sequence (DNA): TGCAGTGCTAGAGTGCGCAGGGGGCGTTGGGGTGAAAAACTGTTTTTT. The chain recombines TRBV20-1 with TRBJ1-4; 8 bases map to TRBD1. The V gene's germline CDR1 is DFQATT and CDR2 SNEGSKA (reference sequence). The CDR3 loop spans 16 amino acids. V gave up 1 base and J gave up 7 bases; unmatched junction bases: 11.

The chain combines TRBV4-3 with TRBJ1-2; 11 nucleotides match TRBD1. V shed 1 base, J shed 5 bases, and the junction held 6 bases outside the gene matches. Germline CDR1 LGHNA, CDR2 YSLEER. This CDR3 region has 16 residues. The CDR3 loop is CASSQGRDRGFYGYTF. DNA of the CDR3: TGCGCCAGCAGCCAAGGCCGGGACAGGGGGTTTTATGGCTACACCTTC.

The rearrangement links TRBV20-1 to TRBJ1-2; D gene unclear. Germline assignment: CDR1 DFQATT and CDR2 SNEGSKA (reference sequence). V was pared by 3 bases and J by 2 bases, with 16 bases between. The CDR3 consists of 15 residues. As DNA, the CDR3 is TGCAGTGCTAGCACCCGGGGTGAAACCAACTATGGCTACACCTTC. Its translation: CSASTRGETNYGYTF.

Notes on this clonotype: Sequence at one end of the junction differs from germline and may be a read error. V gene TRBV7-7 combines with J gene TRBJ1-1; TRBD1 might be the D (5 bases). The germline CDR1 and CDR2 sequences are SSHAT and FNYEAQ (reference sequence). The CDR3 length is 13 residues. The CDR3 here is CASSQQENTEAFF. The CDR3 DNA reads TGTGCTAGCAGCCAACAGGAGAACACTGAAGCTTTCTTT.

The CDR3 loop reads CASSSLKQGHGYTF. For the CDR3, the DNA is TGCGCCAGCAGCTCGTTAAAACAGGGACATGGCTACACCTTC. The chain joins TRBV5-1 to TRBJ1-2; perhaps TRBD1 as D (6 bases). Germline assignment: CDR1 SGHRS and CDR2 YFSETQ. The germline V and J ends were trimmed by 3 bases and 6 bases, with 15 bases remaining between them. CDR3 size: 14 residues.

This clonotype was seen a few times. The V gene is TRBV20-1, the J gene TRBJ2-7; TRBD1 agrees at 9 bases. This CDR3 has 14 amino acids. J lost 2 bases, V lost 2 bases, and 4 bases had no gene match. Germline V gene sequence: CDR1 DFQATT, CDR2 SNEGSKA (reference sequence). CDR3 DNA sequence: TGCAGTGCTAGACAGGACAGGGGAACCTACGAGCAGTACTTC. This encodes CSARQDRGTYEQYF.

CDR3 sequence: CASSQGGGGAGELFF. The CDR3 DNA follows: TGTGCCAGCAGCCAAGGAGGAGGCGGGGCCGGGGAGCTGTTTTTT. The V and J genes are TRBV4-2 and TRBJ2-2; the D gene is possibly TRBD2 (6 bases). CDR3 length: 15 amino acids. The V gene lost 1 base and the J gene lost 6 bases, with 12 bases spanning the gap. The germline V gene encodes CDR1 LGHNA and CDR2 YNFKEQ.

The V and J genes are TRBV2 and TRBJ2-1; 14 bases line up with TRBD2. V was pared by 5 bases and J by 9 bases, with 6 bases of the junction left unmatched. CDR3 size: 15 residues. Germline loops: CDR1 SNHLY, CDR2 FYNNEI. CDR3 DNA sequence: TGTGCCAGCAGTAGACTAGCGGGGGGGGGGCTTGAGCAGTTCTTC. It is translated as CASSRLAGGGLEQFF.

J is TRBJ1-1 and V is TRBV20-1; possible D gene TRBD1, 6 bases. Looked up from germline, CDR1 is DFQATT and CDR2 is SNEGSKA (reference sequence). The CDR3 is 14 residues long. V dropped 7 bases and J dropped 2 bases, with 17 bases sitting between them. Here the CDR3 reads CSDSGGRANTEAFF. The CDR3 bases are TGCAGTGATAGCGGGGGCAGGGCCAACACTGAAGCTTTCTTT.

This clonotype was picked up one time. This sequence joins TRBV19 and TRBJ2-1; D may be TRBD2 (6 bases). The V end lost 4 bases, the J end lost 2 bases, and 12 bases lay between the germline ends. Per germline, CDR1 LNHDA and CDR2 SQIVND (reference sequence). This CDR3 is 15 amino acids long. CDR3 amino acids: CASSTAEGPYNEQFF. As DNA, the CDR3 is TGTGCCAGTAGTACTGCGGAGGGCCCCTACAATGAGCAGTTCTTC.

The V call is TRBV10-2, the J call TRBJ2-2, with D maybe TRBD2 (6 bases). Germline CDR1 WSHSY, CDR2 SAAADI. This CDR3 is built from 15 residues. V was pared by 10 bases and J by 0 bases, with 15 bases between. The CDR3 nucleotides are TGCGCCACCCTAACGGGAGAATCGAACACCGGGGAGCTGTTTTTT. Its protein product is CATLTGESNTGELFF.

The rearrangement links TRBV19 to TRBJ1-4, with 8 bases lining up with TRBD1. The CDR3 length is 15 residues. The junction had 4 bases not matched to a gene; V was cut back by 3 bases and J by 4 bases. Germline V CDR1 and CDR2: LNHDA, SQIVND (reference sequence). The CDR3 nucleotides are TGTGCCAGTAGTATGGGGGGACAGGTTAATGAAAAACTGTTTTTT. As protein: CASSMGGQVNEKLFF.

The genes are TRBV5-4 and TRBJ1-1; D gene unclear. The V end was cut by 1 base, the J end by 4 bases, with 11 bases between. Germline V gives CDR1 SGHNT, CDR2 YYREEE (reference sequence). This CDR3 is 14 amino acids long. CDR3 amino acids: CASSLRVSSTEAFF. Here the CDR3 DNA reads TGTGCCAGCAGCTTGCGGGTAAGCAGCACTGAAGCTTTCTTT.

The chain carries TRBV24-1 and TRBJ1-1, with D uncertain. Germline CDR1 and CDR2: KGHDR and SFDVKD. The CDR3 consists of 10 residues. V gave up 3 bases and J gave up 7 bases, with 2 bases separating them. The CDR3 DNA reads as TGTGCCACCAGTGATATTGAAGCTTTCTTT. It encodes CATSDIEAFF.

In this sample, this clonotype turned up once. CDR3 sequence reads: CASSLNLGTGELFF. The CDR3 DNA is TGTGCCAGCAGCTTGAACCTCGGCACCGGGGAGCTGTTTTTT. The genes are TRBV11-2 and TRBJ2-2, with no clear D. V was shortened by 3 bases and J by 4 bases, with 9 bases between the two germline ends. The CDR3 sequence is 14 residues long. Germline CDR1 is SGHAT and CDR2 is FQNNGV.

V gene TRBV19 combines with J gene TRBJ1-1; no clear D gene. Trimming removed 2 bases at V and 4 bases at J, with 14 bases between. Germline V gives CDR1 LNHDA, CDR2 SQIVND (reference sequence). This CDR3 region has 15 residues. The CDR3 DNA is TGTGCCAGTAGTATACGGCAGGTTAGGAGCACTGAAGCTTTCTTT. This translates into CASSIRQVRSTEAFF.

This chain links TRBV20-1 with TRBJ2-4; TRBD2 matches at 13 bases. J was trimmed by 0 bases and V by 6 bases; bases with no gene match: 11. The CDR3 spans 18 residues. CDR1 and CDR2 from the germline V gene are DFQATT and SNEGSKA (reference sequence). Written as DNA, the CDR3 is TGCAGTGCACTACGGACTAGCGGGGGTCCCACAGCCAAAAACATTCAGTACTTC. Translated, it gives CSALRTSGGPTAKNIQYF.

This chain uses TRBV24-1 with TRBJ1-2, with D uncertain. The V end was cut by 4 bases, the J end by 2 bases, with 4 bases between. Germline values: CDR1 KGHDR, CDR2 SFDVKD. CDR3 size: 12 residues. This CDR3 is CATSEGNYGYTF. CDR3 DNA: TGTGCCACCAGTGAAGGCAACTATGGCTACACCTTC.

This clonotype turned up a few times. The DNA of the CDR3 is TGTGCCAGCAGTTCCCGTCAGACCACGAGCAATCAGCCCCAGCATTTT. Protein product: CASSSRQTTSNQPQHF. The genes are TRBV6-2 or TRBV6-3 and TRBJ1-5, with D hard to call. Looked up from germline, CDR1 is MNHEY and CDR2 is SVGEGT. V lost 4 bases and J lost 1, with 14 bases in between. The CDR3 extends over 16 amino acids.

This clonotype was counted once. This chain connects TRBV18 to TRBJ2-2; 9 bases fit TRBD1. Germline V gene lookup returns CDR1 KGHSH and CDR2 LQKENI. The V segment lost 6 bases and the J segment 3 bases; nucleotides outside the gene matches: 5. The CDR3 has 15 amino acids. DNA for the CDR3: TGTGCCAGCTCTGGACAGGGGCCTTACACCGGGGAGCTGTTTTTT. It translates to CASSGQGPYTGELFF. Based on the CDR3 plus reference TRBV18 and TRBJ2-2, the full variable domain is NAGVMQNPRHLVRRRGQEARLRCSPMKGHSHVYWYRQLPEEGLKFMVYLQKENIIDESGMPKERFSAEFPKEGPSILRIQQVVRGDSAAYFCASSGQGPYTGELFFGEGSRLTVL.

The chain couples TRBV19 to TRBJ1-3; D not resolved. V lost 5 bases, J lost 0 bases, and 8 bases lay in between. Germline CDR1 is LNHDA and CDR2 is SQIVND (reference sequence). This CDR3 contains 14 residues. In nucleotides, the CDR3 is TGTGCCAGTAGTCAGGATACCTCTGGAAACACCATATATTTT. Amino acid sequence: CASSQDTSGNTIYF.